The clone carrying this TCR beta chain was recorded once. Generated by immunoSEQ multiplex PCR, the TCRdb table keeps only in-frame clones and is missing some. The sample has some 18,000 clones, around 86% seen once. The CDR3 is 14 amino acids. Germline CDR1 SQVTM, CDR2 ANQGSEA. V lost 5 bases and J lost 3; bases outside the gene matches: 9. The data are from a study of neoadjuvant nivolumab and ipilimumab in lung cancer. The receptor comes from an adult with non-small cell lung cancer. The specimen comprised peripheral blood, sampled before neoadjuvant nivolumab, alone or with ipilimumab. V and J are TRBV29-1 and TRBJ2-7; 8 positions match TRBD2. Here the CDR3 reads CSVRIMAGGYEQYF. In nucleotides, the CDR3 is TGCAGCGTTCGAATCATGGCGGGAGGCTACGAGCAGTACTTC.